This T cell receptor (beta chain) was sequenced for a study of tumor-infiltrating lymphocytes in glioblastoma multiforme. Study-wide results and caveats: Only one glioblastoma patient had TCR and mutation analysis. Functional subtype sorting of these T cells was not performed. Unequal TCR RNA per T cell might skew measured clone sizes.

TCRB libraries came from RNA via three nested multiplex PCR rounds. Input was roughly 0.46 ug total RNA, reverse-transcribed with a C-beta primer. TCRdb fed the multiplex PCR reads into MiXCR, producing one record per CDR3 protein. Here the sample spans approximately 15,000 distinct CDR3 sequences, 65% to 80% being singletons. This clonotype was recorded only once. Antigen specificity is unknown. An end of the junction differs from the germline gene, which may be a read error. This receptor was taken from a male donor with glioblastoma. The source material was brain tumor tissue.

The CDR3 coding sequence is TGTGCCAGCAGCTTAAGACTAGCTCCGGGGGGCGATATGCAGTATTTT. Protein sequence: CASSLRLAPGGDMQYF. This chain links TRBV11-2 with TRBJ2-3, with D possibly TRBD2 on 7 matching bases. The V gene's germline CDR1 is SGHAT and CDR2 FQNNGV. The CDR3 is 16 amino acids. Full variable domain (remainder filled in from reference TRBV11-2 and TRBJ2-3): EAGVAQSPRYKIIEKRQSVAFWCNPISGHATLYWYQQILGQGPKLLIQFQNNGVVDDSQLPKDRFSAERLKGVDSTLKIQPAKLEDSAVYLCASSLRLAPGGDMQYFGPGTRLTVL.